The 11 T cell receptor beta chains listed next were all sequenced from one sample in a study of T cell responses to AZD1222 COVID-19 vaccine. Repertoires were generated with immunoSEQ multiplex PCR, while TCRdb's copy carries only in-frame clones and drops some. This table holds some 150,000 clones, just over 90% found once. This sample comprised peripheral blood, obtained on day 0 of AZD1222 vaccination. Source of these receptors: an adult in good health.

This clone has a single count. The chain recombines TRBV7-6 with TRBJ1-6; weak D call: TRBD1 (5 bases). Trimming cost V 0 bases and J 8 bases, with 5 bases left between them. The CDR3 is 13 residues long. Germline V gives CDR1 SGHVS, CDR2 FNYEAQ. CDR3 protein: CASSLAGDSPLHF. In nucleotides, the CDR3 is TGTGCCAGCAGCTTAGCGGGGGATTCACCCCTCCACTTT.

In this sample, this clone turned up a few times. The V call is TRBV7-9, the J call TRBJ1-2; no firm D call. Trimming cost V 4 bases and J 2 bases, with 8 bases left between them. The germline V gene has CDR1 SEHNR and CDR2 FQNEAQ (reference sequence). The CDR3 is made up of 13 amino acids. DNA of the CDR3: TGTGCCAGCAGCTCTGGTAGGAACTATGGCTACACCTTC. This gives the protein CASSSGRNYGYTF.

This sequence joins TRBV27 and TRBJ1-2, with unresolved D. Trimming stripped 7 bases from V and 3 bases from J, with 15 bases between. The CDR3 length is 14 residues. Germline V gene data show CDR1 as MNHEY and CDR2 as SMNVEV (reference sequence). The CDR3 nucleotides read TGTGCCAGCAAAGCTCAGACCGGGTACTATGGCTACACCTTC. It translates to CASKAQTGYYGYTF.

The chain links TRBV24-1 to TRBJ1-5, with 10 nucleotides matching TRBD1. The CDR3 is 21 amino acids. V shed 1 base and J 0 bases; nucleotides not matched to a gene: 14. From germline, CDR1 is KGHDR and CDR2 SFDVKD. The CDR3 sequence: CATSDLSPTWDRGYSNQPQHF. CDR3 coding DNA: TGTGCCACCAGTGATTTATCCCCGACGTGGGACAGGGGATATAGCAATCAGCCCCAGCATTTT.

Here the CDR3 reads CASSDGRGSSYEQYF. The CDR3 DNA sequence: TGTGCCAGCAGTGATGGCAGGGGAAGCTCCTACGAGCAGTACTTC. This chain uses TRBV2 with TRBJ2-7; a possible D gene is TRBD1 (6 bases). Germline V CDR1 and CDR2: SNHLY, FYNNEI. V was shortened by 3 bases and J by 0 bases, with 12 bases between the two germline ends. This CDR3 has 15 residues.

As regards this clone: Within the sample, other DNA sequences also encode this same CDR3. This chain uses TRBV15 with TRBJ1-5; no definite D call. The germline V and J ends were trimmed by 0 bases and 5 bases, with 5 bases remaining between them. Germline V CDR1 and CDR2: LNHNV, YYDKDF (reference sequence). The CDR3 sequence is 13 residues long. For the CDR3, the DNA is TGTGCCACCAGCAGAGATAGGGATCAGCCCCAGCATTTT. This translates into CATSRDRDQPQHF.

The J gene is TRBJ2-2, the V gene TRBV18; TRBD1 aligns across 10 bases. The CDR3 covers 16 residues. Losses at the gene ends were 5 bases for V and 6 bases for J; bases not matched to a gene: 9. The germline V gene encodes CDR1 KGHSH and CDR2 LQKENI. The CDR3 spells CASSTRDRGFAGELFF. The CDR3 nucleotides are TGTGCCAGCTCAACACGGGACAGGGGATTCGCCGGGGAGCTGTTTTTT.

The chain uses TRBV6-5 and TRBJ2-7; D possibly matches TRBD1 or TRBD2 (5 bases each). Germline V gene sequence: CDR1 MNHEY, CDR2 SVGAGI. V gave up 5 bases and J gave up 4 bases, with 15 bases separating them. The CDR3 is 14 residues long. The DNA for the CDR3 is TGTGCCAGCAGTCCGGGACCTGGCCCTTACGAGCAGTACTTC. This translates into CASSPGPGPYEQYF.

This CDR3 reads CASSLEGTYDGYTF. CDR3 in DNA: TGCGCCAGCAGCTTGGAGGGCACGTACGATGGCTACACCTTC. V and J are TRBV5-1 and TRBJ1-2; D gene uncertain. The CDR3 runs 14 residues. Germline CDR1 reads SGHRS; CDR2 reads YFSETQ. The V and J ends lost 0 bases and 6 bases respectively, with 12 bases between them.

The chain links TRBV7-2 to TRBJ1-4; D is unresolved. CDR3 size: 14 residues. The germline gives CDR1 SGHTA, CDR2 FQGNSA. Trimming removed 5 bases at V and 6 bases at J, with 13 bases between. CDR3 nucleotide sequence: TGTGCCAGCAGCCCGGACGGAGCGTATGAAAAACTGTTTTTT. This gives the protein CASSPDGAYEKLFF.

V is TRBV19 and J is TRBJ2-1; either TRBD1 or TRBD2 may supply D (5 bases each). Germline values: CDR1 LNHDA, CDR2 SQIVND (reference sequence). The CDR3 spans 15 residues. The germline V and J ends were trimmed by 7 bases and 6 bases, with 19 bases remaining between them. DNA of the CDR3: TGTGCCAGTACACGGGGCCCCCTCGACCCCAATGAGCAGTTCTTC. Protein: CASTRGPLDPNEQFF.